The 9 T cell receptor beta chains below all came from one sample that was sequenced in a study of blood T cell repertoires in COVID-19. Assay: immunoSEQ multiplex PCR; the TCRdb copy retains only in-frame clones and omits some. The top ten hold roughly 1.4% of the sample, which has about 410,000 clones, 86% seen once. Sequenced material: peripheral blood. These TCRs come from a woman younger than 45 with active or convalescent COVID-19.

The rearrangement uses TRBV10-2 and TRBJ1-2; D is undetermined. The CDR3 loop spans 13 amino acids. Germline lookup yields CDR1 WSHSY and CDR2 SAAADI. Between the trimmed V and J ends, which lost 3 bases and 4 bases, there was a span of 9 bases. The CDR3 nucleotides read TGCGCCAGCAGTGATGGGCATCTCTATGGCTACACCTTC. Translated: CASSDGHLYGYTF.

The chain has TRBV27 and TRBJ1-5; D is unclear. The CDR3 covers 13 residues. V was shortened by 5 bases and J by 7 bases, with 12 bases between the two germline ends. CDR1 and CDR2 (germline): MNHEY, SMNVEV (reference sequence). The CDR3 nucleotides are TGTGCCAGCAGTGAGGGTATCGGGCAGCCCCAGCATTTT. It encodes CASSEGIGQPQHF.

CDR3 in amino acids: CASSLIRASGKEGNEQFF. The CDR3 nucleotides are TGTGCCAGCAGCTTAATTCGGGCTAGCGGGAAAGAGGGGAATGAGCAGTTCTTC. The chain couples TRBV7-9 to TRBJ2-1; TRBD2 matches 9 bases. Germline V gene lookup returns CDR1 SEHNR and CDR2 FQNEAQ (reference sequence). Trimming cost V 2 bases and J 7 bases; bases outside gene matches: 15. This CDR3 comprises 18 residues.

The V call is TRBV3-1 (or the pseudogene TRBV3-2), the J call TRBJ2-7, with 11 bases lining up with TRBD1. The length of the CDR3 is 15 residues. Germline-derived CDR1 and CDR2 are LGHDT and YNNKEL (reference sequence). J lost 3 bases, V lost 5 bases, and 6 bases had no gene match. This chain's CDR3 is CASSEAGTGGYEQYF. The CDR3 DNA reads as TGTGCCAGCAGCGAGGCCGGGACAGGGGGCTACGAGCAGTACTTC.

The chain carries TRBV6-5 and TRBJ1-5, with D maybe TRBD1 (6 bases). CDR3 length equals 14 residues. Germline CDR1 reads MNHEY; CDR2 reads SVGAGI. V was shortened by 3 bases and J by 7 bases, with 13 bases between the two germline ends. CDR3 nucleotides: TGTGCCAGCAGTTATGAGGGGGGGATGCAGCCCCAGCATTTT. Residues: CASSYEGGMQPQHF.

V usage is TRBV27 and J usage is TRBJ1-2; D perhaps matches TRBD1 (6 bases). The germline CDR1 and CDR2 sequences are MNHEY and SMNVEV (reference sequence). The length of the CDR3 is 14 residues. The V and J ends lost 0 bases and 6 bases respectively, with 11 bases between them. As DNA, the CDR3 is TGTGCCAGCAGTTTATCGCAGGGGTTGGATGGCTACACCTTC. Its protein product is CASSLSQGLDGYTF.

The sample holds one count of this clone. The CDR3 DNA reads TGTGCCAGCAGTGACGAAAGTTGGAGTAGCACCCGCAATGAGCAGTTCTTC. It encodes CASSDESWSSTRNEQFF. This sequence joins TRBV2 and TRBJ2-1; D is unclear. V shed 3 bases and J shed 6 bases, with 21 bases lying between them. This CDR3 comprises 17 residues. Germline values: CDR1 SNHLY, CDR2 FYNNEI.

This rearrangement joins TRBV5-1 to TRBJ1-1, with 9 nucleotides matching TRBD1. The ends lost 10 bases at V and 11 bases at J; junction bases unmatched: 9. Germline assignment: CDR1 SGHRS and CDR2 YFSETQ. The CDR3 runs to 11 residues. The CDR3 DNA is TGCGCCTGTCTTGGGACAGGGTCCGCTTTCTTT. This translates into CACLGTGSAFF.

This chain connects TRBV15 to TRBJ2-7, with D tentatively TRBD2 (5 bases). CDR1 and CDR2 (germline): LNHNV, YYDKDF (reference sequence). V was shortened by 3 bases and J by 4 bases, with 13 bases between the two germline ends. The CDR3 runs to 14 residues. The CDR3 protein is CATSSELGVYEQYF. CDR3 DNA sequence: TGTGCCACCAGCAGCGAACTCGGGGTTTACGAGCAGTACTTC.